The following is a T cell receptor (beta chain) sequence with its context. The sample originates from a study of blood T cell repertoires in COVID-19. Across the whole study: From the United States, Italy and Spain came samples of acute and convalescent COVID-19. T cells, B-cell-depleted T cells, or PBMCs provided the cDNA or gDNA that served as material.

As originally analysed: Reference gene primer amplification gave estimated nucleated cell counts. TCRdb keeps only in-frame clones here, not all; method: immunoSEQ multiplex PCR. V and J calls plus clone size are reproduced from that table; the DNA served to infer D and trimming. The data contain about 69,000 clones, around 84% of them singletons. This receptor was obtained from a woman at least 80 years old with acute or convalescent COVID-19. What was sequenced was peripheral blood.

The CDR3 is CASSLNTGLIYNEQFF. The CDR3 nucleotides read TGTGCCAGCAGCCTAAATACAGGGCTAATCTACAATGAGCAGTTCTTC. The rearrangement uses TRBV11-2 and TRBJ2-1; the D gene is possibly TRBD1 (6 bases). The germline V gene encodes CDR1 SGHAT and CDR2 FQNNGV. Between the trimmed V and J ends, which lost 5 bases and 3 bases, there was a span of 17 bases. This CDR3 region has 16 residues.